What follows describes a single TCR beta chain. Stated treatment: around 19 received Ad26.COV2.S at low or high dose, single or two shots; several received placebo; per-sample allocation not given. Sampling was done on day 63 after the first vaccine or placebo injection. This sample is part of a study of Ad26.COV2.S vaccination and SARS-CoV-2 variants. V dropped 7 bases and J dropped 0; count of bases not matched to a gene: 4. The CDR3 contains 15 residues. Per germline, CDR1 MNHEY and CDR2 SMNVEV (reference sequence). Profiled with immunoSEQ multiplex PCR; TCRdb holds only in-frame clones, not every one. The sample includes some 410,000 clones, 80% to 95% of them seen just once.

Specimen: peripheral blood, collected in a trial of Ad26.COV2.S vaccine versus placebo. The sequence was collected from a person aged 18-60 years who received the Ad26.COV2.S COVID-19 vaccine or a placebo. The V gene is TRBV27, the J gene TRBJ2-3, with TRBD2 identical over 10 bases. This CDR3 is CASNSLAGSTDTQYF. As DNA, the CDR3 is TGTGCCAGCAACTCACTAGCGGGAAGCACAGATACGCAGTATTTT.